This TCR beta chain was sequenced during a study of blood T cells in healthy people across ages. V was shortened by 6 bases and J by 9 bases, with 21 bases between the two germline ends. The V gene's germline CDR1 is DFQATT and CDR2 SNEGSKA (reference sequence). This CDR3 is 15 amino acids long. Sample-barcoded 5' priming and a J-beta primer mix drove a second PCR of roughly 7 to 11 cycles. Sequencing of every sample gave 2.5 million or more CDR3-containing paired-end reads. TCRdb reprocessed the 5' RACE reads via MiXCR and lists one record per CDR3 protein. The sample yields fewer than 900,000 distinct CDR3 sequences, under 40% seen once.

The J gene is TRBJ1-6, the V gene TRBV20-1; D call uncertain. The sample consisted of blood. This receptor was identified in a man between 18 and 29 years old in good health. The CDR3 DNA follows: TGCAGTGCCCTAAAGGGCGGCAGTAGCACTTCACCCCTCCACTTT. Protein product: CSALKGGSSTSPLHF.